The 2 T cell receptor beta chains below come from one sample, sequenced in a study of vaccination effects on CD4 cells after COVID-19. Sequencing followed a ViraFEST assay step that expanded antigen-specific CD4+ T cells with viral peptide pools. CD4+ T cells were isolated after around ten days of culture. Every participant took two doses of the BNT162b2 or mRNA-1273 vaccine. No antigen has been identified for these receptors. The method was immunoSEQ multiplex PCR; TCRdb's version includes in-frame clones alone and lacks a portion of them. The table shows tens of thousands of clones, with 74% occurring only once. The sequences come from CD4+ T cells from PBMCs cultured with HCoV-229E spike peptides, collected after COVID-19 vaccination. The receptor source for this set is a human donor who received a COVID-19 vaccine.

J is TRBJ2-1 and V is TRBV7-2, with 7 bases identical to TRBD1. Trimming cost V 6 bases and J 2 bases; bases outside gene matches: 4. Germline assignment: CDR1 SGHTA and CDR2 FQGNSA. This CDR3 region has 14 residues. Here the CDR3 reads CASREDRTYNEQFF. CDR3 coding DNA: TGTGCCAGCAGGGAGGACAGGACCTACAATGAGCAGTTCTTC.

Here the CDR3 reads CASSLGNPTGANGYTF. The DNA of the CDR3 is TGCGCCAGCAGCTTGGGAAATCCAACAGGGGCAAATGGCTACACCTTC. The chain employs TRBV5-1 and TRBJ1-2; 7 bases are a match to TRBD1. Per germline, CDR1 SGHRS and CDR2 YFSETQ. This CDR3 contains 16 residues. The V and J ends lost 0 bases and 6 bases, in that order; junction bases with no gene match: 11. The variable domain in full, completed from reference TRBV5-1 and TRBJ1-2, reads KAGVTQTPRYLIKTRGQQVTLSCSPISGHRSVSWYQQTPGQGLQFLFEYFSETQRNKGNFPGRFSGRQFSNSRSEMNVSTLELGDSALYLCASSLGNPTGANGYTFGSGTRLTVV.